This TCR beta chain was sequenced in a study of blood T cells in healthy people across ages. Study as a whole: With template switching, about one barcoded beta molecule was captured per two T cells.

Whole-study results and caveats: In older individuals, TCR beta diversity per million T cells was lower, falling roughly linearly with age.

Next came a second PCR, run for roughly 7 to 12 cycles, which used a sample-barcoded 5' primer along with a J-beta primer mix. TCRdb fed the 5' RACE reads into MiXCR, producing one record per CDR3 protein. The sample shows around 280,000 distinct CDR3 sequences, 25% to 30% of them seen only once. This clonotype was detected a few times. Antigen unknown. Germline CDR1 and CDR2: MDHEN and SYDVKM. The CDR3 spans 16 residues. The V gene end was trimmed by 7 bases and the J gene end by 7 bases; junction bases not matched to a gene: 11. Donation came from healthy Caucasian individuals in Russia who were aged about 6 to 90.

The V gene is TRBV28, the J gene TRBJ1-6, with TRBD1 matching over 9 bases. The sequenced material came from blood. This clonotype was sampled from a woman aged 70-85 years in good health. CDR3 loop: CASTLNRQGGNSPLHF. DNA for the CDR3: TGTGCCAGCACCTTGAACCGACAGGGGGGGAATTCACCCCTCCACTTT.